Each of the 8 T cell receptor beta chains below was sequenced from the same sample in a study of cytotoxic CD8 clonotypes in ibrutinib-treated CLL. Sequencing used immunoSEQ multiplex PCR; TCRdb keeps in-frame clones, though not all of them. The sample lists about 72,000 clones, around 81% occurring once. Sequenced material: PBMCs, taken at disease progression, from a patient treated with ibrutinib. The origin of the receptors is a human donor with chronic lymphocytic leukemia.

The chain is built from TRBV28 and TRBJ1-1, with D tentatively TRBD1 (5 bases). The CDR3 is 13 amino acids. The V end lost 6 bases, the J end lost 7 bases, and 15 bases lay between the germline ends. Germline CDR1 reads MDHEN; CDR2 reads SYDVKM. CDR3: CASRRTGPFEAFF. The CDR3, as DNA: TGTGCCAGCAGGAGAACGGGACCCTTTGAAGCTTTCTTT.

The chain employs TRBV5-4 and TRBJ2-7; perhaps TRBD2 as D (7 bases). The CDR3 contains 16 residues. V lost 0 bases and J 2 bases, leaving 15 bases between the germline ends. CDR1 and CDR2 (germline): SGHNT, YYREEE (reference sequence). The CDR3 reads CASSLEGGLAAYEQYF. CDR3 DNA: TGTGCCAGCAGCTTGGAAGGGGGTCTAGCGGCCTACGAGCAGTACTTC.

This clone was detected a few times. The V gene is TRBV11-2, the J gene TRBJ2-5; D is undetermined. The CDR3 is 15 residues long. Germline V lookup: CDR1 SGHAT, CDR2 FQNNGV. The germline V and J ends were trimmed by 5 bases and 0 bases, with 13 bases remaining between them. CDR3 loop: CASSPGGAYQETQYF. The CDR3 DNA reads TGTGCCAGCAGCCCGGGCGGAGCCTACCAAGAGACCCAGTACTTC. Full variable domain (remainder filled in from reference TRBV11-2 and TRBJ2-5): EAGVAQSPRYKIIEKRQSVAFWCNPISGHATLYWYQQILGQGPKLLIQFQNNGVVDDSQLPKDRFSAERLKGVDSTLKIQPAKLEDSAVYLCASSPGGAYQETQYFGPGTRLLVL.

Only a few counts were recorded for this clone. The chain combines TRBV6-6 with TRBJ2-1, with 10 bases fitting TRBD2. V lost 7 bases and J lost 7; bases outside the gene matches: 10. The CDR3 is 15 residues long. CDR1 is MNHNY and CDR2 is SVGAGI in the germline V gene (reference sequence). CDR3 DNA: TGTGCCAGCACTAGCGGGAGACTCTTTGAAAATGAGCAGTTCTTC. It encodes CASTSGRLFENEQFF.

V is TRBV9 and J is TRBJ1-1; D remains ambiguous. Deletions cut 4 bases from V and 6 bases from J, with 13 bases between. The CDR3 runs 13 residues. Germline V CDR1 and CDR2: SGDLS, YYNGEE. The CDR3 protein is CASSSSLGAEAFF. In nucleotides, the CDR3 is TGTGCCAGCAGCTCCTCCCTCGGTGCTGAAGCTTTCTTT.

The chain uses TRBV28 and TRBJ1-5; a weak D match, TRBD1 (6 bases). The germline gives CDR1 MDHEN, CDR2 SYDVKM. The V and J ends lost 7 bases and 6 bases respectively, with 13 bases between them. This CDR3 region has 13 residues. The CDR3 DNA sequence: TGTGCCAGCACCACAGGGTTCGGTCAGCCCCAGCATTTT. This gives the protein CASTTGFGQPQHF.

The rearrangement links TRBV11-2 to TRBJ1-5; D gene uncertain. Germline V gene lookup returns CDR1 SGHAT and CDR2 FQNNGV. V shed 4 bases and J shed 0 bases, with 13 bases lying between them. The CDR3 consists of 16 residues. CDR3 in DNA: TGTGCCAGCAGCTCGGTCCCCGCGGATAGCAATCAGCCCCAGCATTTT. Amino acid sequence: CASSSVPADSNQPQHF.

This sequence joins TRBV9 and TRBJ2-7; maybe TRBD1 (6 bases). Looked up from germline, CDR1 is SGDLS and CDR2 is YYNGEE. This CDR3 has 16 amino acids. With 0 bases removed from V and 4 bases from J, the gap between germline ends came to 17 bases. DNA for the CDR3: TGTGCCAGCAGCGTAGACCAGCCAGGGGAAGGGTACGAGCAGTACTTC. It yields the protein CASSVDQPGEGYEQYF.